The rows below give T cell receptor beta chains drawn from one sample of a study of identical twins. TCRdb fed the 5' RACE reads into MiXCR, producing one record per CDR3 protein. The profile shows just under 550,000 distinct CDR3 sequences, 15% of them singletons. A further study also used this sample, focusing on yellow fever vaccine responses in identical twins.

Sample: CD4+ T cells sorted from blood. The receptors were gathered from a woman in her late teens or twenties in good health. CDR3s include the opening cysteine and the closing phenylalanine or tryptophan. The D gene is left open where the match is weak. Clone size is given for some rows only: seen once, a few or many times, or a class if the clone is expanded.

abundance,len,d_gene,j_gene,v_gene,CDR3nt,CDR3aa
.,16,TRBD1,TRBJ1-1,TRBV6-1,TGTGCCAGCAGTCCACCGAAGGGACAGTTGAACACTGAAGCTTTCTTT,CASSPPKGQLNTEAFF
few,17,TRBD1,TRBJ2-1,TRBV3-1,TGTGCCAGCAGCCAAGATCTTGGGACAGGGCCCTACAATGAGCAGTTCTTC,CASSQDLGTGPYNEQFF
many,14,.,TRBJ2-5,TRBV15,TGTGCCACCAGCAGAGGGGGTCTACAAGAGACCCAGTACTTC,CATSRGGLQETQYF
.,15,TRBD1,TRBJ1-1,TRBV20-1,TGCAGTGCTACTACTCCCGGACAGGGACACACTGAAGCTTTCTTT,CSATTPGQGHTEAFF
.,15,TRBD2,TRBJ2-1,TRBV20-1,TGCAGTGCTAGAGGTCGGGGACTAGCGCTCTATGAGCAGTTCTTC,CSARGRGLALYEQFF
many,15,TRBD1,TRBJ2-7,TRBV7-9,TGTGCCAGCAGCTTCCTCGGACAGGGTTCCTACGAGCAGTACTTC,CASSFLGQGSYEQYF
few,15,TRBD2,TRBJ2-7,TRBV14,TGTGCCAGCAGCCAAATTAGCGGGAGGGCGTACGAGCAGTACTTC,CASSQISGRAYEQYF
few,14,.,TRBJ2-5,TRBV10-3,TGTGCCATCAGTGACTCCAAACTAGAGGAGACCCAGTACTTC,CAISDSKLEETQYF
.,18,.,TRBJ2-2,TRBV11-1,TGTGCCAGCAGCTTAGCGTCCCCACGACGACTGAACACCGGGGAGCTGTTTTTT,CASSLASPRRLNTGELFF
.,15,TRBD2,TRBJ2-3,TRBV3-1,TGTGCCAGCAGCCAAGATGGACTAGCGGGGGGATCGCAGTATTTT,CASSQDGLAGGSQYF
few,13,.,TRBJ2-7,TRBV2,TGTGCCAGCACTATCGGGGAGACCTACGAGCAGTACTTC,CASTIGETYEQYF
few,15,TRBD1,TRBJ1-2,TRBV27,TGTGCCAGCAGTTTATCGAACAGGGGCTTCTATGGCTACACCTTC,CASSLSNRGFYGYTF
many,13,.,TRBJ1-1,TRBV5-1,TGCGCCAGCAGGACGGGAGGTAACACTGAAGCTTTCTTT,CASRTGGNTEAFF
few,12,.,TRBJ1-5,TRBV28,TGTGCCAGCAAGAGCCGCAATCAGCCCCAGCATTTT,CASKSRNQPQHF
few,14,.,TRBJ2-1,TRBV6-1,TGTGCCAGCAGAAGACTAGATGCCTACAATGAGCAGTTCTTC,CASRRLDAYNEQFF
few,15,.,TRBJ2-2,TRBV2,TGTGCCAGCAAATACCGGGGACCGACCACCGGGGAGCTGTTTTTT,CASKYRGPTTGELFF
.,16,TRBD1,TRBJ2-3,TRBV6-1,TGTGCCAGCAGTGAAGCGTCGGGACAGTCCACAGATACGCAGTATTTT,CASSEASGQSTDTQYF
.,15,.,TRBJ1-5,TRBV15,TGTGCCACCAGCCGTGGGAAATATAGCAATCAGCCCCAGCATTTT,CATSRGKYSNQPQHF
few,14,TRBD2,TRBJ2-7,TRBV24-1,TGTGCCACCAGTGACCAAGCGGGAGTCGACGAGCAGTACTTC,CATSDQAGVDEQYF
.,14,.,TRBJ1-1,TRBV6-2/TRBV6-3,TGTGCCAGCAGTCCCCCCACAGGGAGCACTGAAGCTTTCTTT,CASSPPTGSTEAFF
few,14,.,TRBJ2-1,TRBV29-1,TGCAGCGTTGATGGAGCTAGCTCCTACAATGAGCAGTTCTTC,CSVDGASSYNEQFF
.,15,TRBD1,TRBJ1-5,TRBV5-1,TGCGCCAGCAGCTTGGCCAGCGGGACAGGACAGCCCCAGCATTTT,CASSLASGTGQPQHF
few,16,.,TRBJ2-2,TRBV7-9,TGTGCCAGCAGCCGCCTTGGCGGAACAAGCACCGGGGAGCTGTTTTTT,CASSRLGGTSTGELFF
few,16,.,TRBJ2-1,TRBV4-2,TGTGCCAGCAGCCAACAAGTGGACCTGTTCGGGAATGAGCAGTTCTTC,CASSQQVDLFGNEQFF
.,14,TRBD2,TRBJ2-2,TRBV29-1,TGCAGCGCCTTGGGTAGCGGGGGGTCCGGGGAGCTGTTTTTT,CSALGSGGSGELFF
.,14,TRBD1,TRBJ1-1,TRBV14,TGTGCCAGCAGCCTCCGGACAGGGCTCTCCGAAGCTTTCTTT,CASSLRTGLSEAFF
.,16,.,TRBJ2-5,TRBV3-1,TGTGCCAGCAGCACCCCCGGGCGAGGGAACCAAGAGACCCAGTACTTC,CASSTPGRGNQETQYF
few,17,TRBD2,TRBJ2-1,TRBV11-3,TGTGCCAGCAGCTTAGGACGGACTAGCGGGGGTTACAATGAGCAGTTCTTC,CASSLGRTSGGYNEQFF
many,12,.,TRBJ1-2,TRBV12-3/TRBV12-4,TGTGCCAGCAGTCGTACGGGGTATGGCTACACCTTC,CASSRTGYGYTF
.,14,.,TRBJ2-1,TRBV24-1,TGTGCCACCAGTGATTTGTATAGATACAATGAGCAGTTCTTC,CATSDLYRYNEQFF
many,15,.,TRBJ1-2,TRBV27,TGTGCCAGCAGTACTTTCGGGGGCGCGGACTATGGCTACACCTTC,CASSTFGGADYGYTF
.,14,TRBD1,TRBJ1-1,TRBV6-1,TGTGCCAGCGCCTACAGCTCAGGGGGCACTGAAGCTTTCTTT,CASAYSSGGTEAFF
few,16,TRBD1,TRBJ1-1,TRBV11-2,TGTGCCAGCAGCCCAGCGACAGGGAATACGAACACTGAAGCTTTCTTT,CASSPATGNTNTEAFF
few,14,.,TRBJ1-2,TRBV6-5,TGTGCCAGCAGTTACTCGAGCGTAGGGTCTGGCTACACCTTC,CASSYSSVGSGYTF
.,14,TRBD1,TRBJ1-5,TRBV6-1,TGTGCCAGCAGCCGAGACAGGGCCAATCAGCCCCAGCATTTT,CASSRDRANQPQHF
.,18,TRBD2,TRBJ2-3,TRBV4-1,TGCGCCAGCAGCCAAGGAGTAGCGGGGGGGCGGAGCACAGATACGCAGTATTTT,CASSQGVAGGRSTDTQYF
.,14,TRBD1,TRBJ1-2,TRBV4-2,TGTGCCAGCAGCGCGAACCGACAGGGGAATGGCTACACCTTC,CASSANRQGNGYTF
few,16,.,TRBJ1-1,TRBV15,TGTGCCACCAGCAGAGATCTGGGGGCAGTGAACACTGAAGCTTTCTTT,CATSRDLGAVNTEAFF
few,20,TRBD1,TRBJ2-1,TRBV11-1,TGTGCCAGCAGCCCTACTGGGGGGCAAATTGACAGGGGGAAGTACAATGAGCAGTTCTTC,CASSPTGGQIDRGKYNEQFF
.,15,.,TRBJ1-4,TRBV4-1,TGCGCCAGCAGCCAAGTCTTCGCGGGTGGGGAAAAACTGTTTTTT,CASSQVFAGGEKLFF
many,11,.,TRBJ2-7,TRBV12-3/TRBV12-4,TGTGCCAGCAGTTACGACTACGAGCAGTACTTC,CASSYDYEQYF
few,15,TRBD1,TRBJ2-7,TRBV20-1,TGCAGTGCTAGAGCACCGGGACAGGGGGTACGCGAGCAGTACTTC,CSARAPGQGVREQYF
.,13,.,TRBJ2-3,TRBV20-1,TGCAGTGCTAGAGCGGGAGCCGAGGATACGCAGTATTTT,CSARAGAEDTQYF
few,14,TRBD1,TRBJ2-7,TRBV2,TGTGCCAGCAGTGACCGGGACAGGGGGTACGAGCAGTACTTC,CASSDRDRGYEQYF
.,14,.,TRBJ1-4,TRBV7-9,TGTGCCAGCAGCTTTGGGCCAGGGAATGAAAAACTGTTTTTT,CASSFGPGNEKLFF
few,14,.,TRBJ2-1,TRBV12-3/TRBV12-4,TGTGCCAGCAAATTCTCCAGCTCCTACAATGAGCAGTTCTTC,CASKFSSSYNEQFF
once,15,.,TRBJ2-7,TRBV6-2/TRBV6-3,TGTGCCAGCAGTTACTCGACCGAAAATCACTACGAGCAGTACTTC,CASSYSTENHYEQYF
.,15,TRBD2,TRBJ2-1,TRBV20-1,TGCAGTGCTCACGGGACTAGCGGGGGATACAATGAGCAGTTCTTC,CSAHGTSGGYNEQFF
few,16,.,TRBJ2-7,TRBV7-8,TGTGCCAGCAGCTTAGATAGGGCTAGCGAGAAATACGAGCAGTACTTC,CASSLDRASEKYEQYF
.,14,TRBD1,TRBJ2-7,TRBV7-9,TGTGCCAGCAGCCGCCGGGACAGCACCTACGAGCAGTACTTC,CASSRRDSTYEQYF
.,12,.,TRBJ1-1,TRBV6-5,TGTGCCAGCATAGGGGTTGGCACTGAAGCTTTCTTT,CASIGVGTEAFF